The present TCR beta chain was sequenced within a study of T cell changes during pregnancy in multiple sclerosis. V lost 0 bases, J lost 0 bases, and 12 bases lay in between. From germline, CDR1 is SGHRS and CDR2 YFSETQ. CDR3 length: 16 residues. The protocol was immunoSEQ multiplex PCR, while the TCRdb copy is restricted to in-frame clones and leaves out a portion. The table records roughly 40,000 clones, 70% to 90% of them present only once. This receptor was taken from a female donor with multiple sclerosis, enrolled in a pregnancy study. The chain combines TRBV5-1 with TRBJ1-1; D gene unclear. Sequenced here: CD4+ T cells from peripheral blood mononuclear cells, sampled after pregnancy. CDR3 region: CASSLAQTSLNTEAFF. The CDR3 DNA follows: TGCGCCAGCAGCTTGGCACAGACTAGCTTGAACACTGAAGCTTTCTTT.